Presented here are 7 T cell receptor beta chains from one specimen sequenced in a study of blood T cell repertoires in COVID-19. The assay was immunoSEQ multiplex PCR, and TCRdb's table has in-frame clones only and misses some. The sample has roughly 260,000 clones, roughly 85% seen once. The sample consisted of peripheral blood. The receptors were gathered from a woman between 18 and 30 years old with acute or convalescent COVID-19.

The chain combines TRBV5-3 with TRBJ2-7, with D possibly matching TRBD2 (7 bases). TRBV5-3 counts as an open reading frame of uncertain function. Trimming took off 2 bases at V and 3 bases at J, with 21 bases between the two ends. CDR3 length: 17 amino acids. The CDR3: CARSFRTAGTKDYEQYF. The CDR3 DNA reads as TGTGCCAGAAGCTTCCGGACAGCCGGGACTAAGGACTACGAGCAGTACTTC.

CDR3 sequence (DNA): TGTGCCAGCAGCTTAGAACGGGTCTACAATGAGCAGTTCTTC. It codes for CASSLERVYNEQFF. The chain combines TRBV7-8 with TRBJ2-1; D is unclear. The CDR3 consists of 14 residues. The germline gives CDR1 SGHVS, CDR2 FQNEAQ. The germline V and J ends were trimmed by 1 base and 3 bases, with 7 bases remaining between them.

This chain links TRBV28 with TRBJ1-1, with TRBD1 identical over 10 bases. The CDR3 contains 18 residues. Germline assignment: CDR1 MDHEN and CDR2 SYDVKM. V gave up 1 base and J gave up 3 bases; unmatched junction bases: 11. CDR3 residues: CASSLFPLGQGKDTEAFF. CDR3 in DNA: TGTGCCAGCAGTTTATTCCCGTTGGGACAGGGGAAGGACACTGAAGCTTTCTTT.

The rearrangement links TRBV19 to TRBJ2-7, with a weak D call TRBD1 (5 bases). From germline, CDR1 is LNHDA and CDR2 SQIVND (reference sequence). V lost 1 base to trimming and J lost 5 bases, with 12 bases between them. The CDR3 has 14 amino acids. CDR3 loop: CASSIVIQAHEQYF. CDR3 coding DNA: TGTGCCAGTAGTATAGTGATACAGGCCCACGAGCAGTACTTC.

The chain uses TRBV28 and TRBJ2-7; the D is unclear. Germline V gene data show CDR1 as MDHEN and CDR2 as SYDVKM. V was pared by 5 bases and J by 6 bases, with 11 bases between. The CDR3 has 12 amino acids. CDR3 in DNA: TGTGCCAGCAGTCCCGAATCAGGCGAGCAGTACTTC. This encodes CASSPESGEQYF.

The table lists this clone with a count of one. The rearrangement uses TRBV29-1 and TRBJ1-1; D not resolved. The CDR3 spans 11 residues. V lost 3 bases and J lost 1, with 3 bases in between. The V gene's germline CDR1 is SQVTM and CDR2 ANQGSEA. The CDR3 here is CSVDKNTEAFF. CDR3 DNA: TGCAGCGTTGACAAGAACACTGAAGCTTTCTTT.

V gene TRBV21-1 combines with J gene TRBJ2-2; the DNA was not used to check the table's D call, TRBD1. TRBV21-1 is a listed pseudogene. This CDR3 is 18 amino acids long. The CDR3 DNA sequence: TGTGCCAGCAGCAAAGCGGGCAGGGGGTTTATCGGGACCGGGGAGCTGTTTTTT. It yields the protein CASSKAGRGFIGTGELFF.